These 10 T cell receptor beta chains originate from one sample sequenced in a study of shared clonotypes between healthy human individuals. Profiled with immunoSEQ multiplex PCR; TCRdb holds only in-frame clones, not every one. This table holds 2.3 million or so clones, approximately 95% found once. Sequenced material: naive CD4+ T cells from PBMCs. Regarding subset: CD45RA+ positively selected. These receptors were taken from a man aged 18 to 30 in good health. Some clones in this sample may be carry-over from other donors' samples.

This chain connects TRBV11-3 to TRBJ2-6; D not certain. CDR3 size: 15 residues. V was cut by 1 base and J by 0 bases, with 4 bases left in between. CDR1 SGHNT and CDR2 YENEEA come from the germline V gene. The CDR3 region is CASSLGNSGANVLTF. The CDR3 nucleotides read TGTGCCAGCAGCTTAGGCAACTCTGGGGCCAACGTCCTGACTTTC.

The chain carries TRBV5-1 and TRBJ2-3; no clear D. The CDR3 extends over 15 amino acids. V lost 0 bases and J lost 6, with 14 bases in between. CDR1 and CDR2 (germline): SGHRS, YFSETQ. CDR3 coding DNA: TGCGCCAGCAGCTTGGGAGTGTCTTTCAGCGATACGCAGTATTTT. Protein sequence: CASSLGVSFSDTQYF.

V usage is TRBV28 and J usage is TRBJ2-7; perhaps TRBD2 as D (6 bases). This CDR3 is built from 14 residues. The V end was cut by 10 bases, the J end by 3 bases, with 19 bases between. CDR1 and CDR2 from the germline V gene are MDHEN and SYDVKM. The CDR3 protein is CATVYSGRHYEQYF. CDR3 coding DNA: TGTGCCACGGTTTATAGCGGCCGTCACTACGAGCAGTACTTC.

This clone came up once. The chain joins TRBV27 to TRBJ2-7; TRBD1 aligns across 7 bases. The V segment lost 7 bases and the J segment 3 bases; nucleotides outside the gene matches: 18. The CDR3 length is 17 residues. The germline V gene has CDR1 MNHEY and CDR2 SMNVEV (reference sequence). The CDR3 here is CASNPTRKRQGNYEQYF. DNA for the CDR3: TGTGCCAGCAATCCGACGAGGAAGAGACAGGGAAACTACGAGCAGTACTTC.

The chain is built from TRBV18 and TRBJ2-7; D might be TRBD1 or TRBD2, each matching 5 bases. CDR3 length: 13 amino acids. Germline-derived CDR1 and CDR2 are KGHSH and LQKENI. V was trimmed by 3 bases and J by 7 bases, leaving 13 bases between them. The CDR3 DNA reads TGTGCCAGCTCACCGGTTGGGGACGAGGAGCAGTACTTC. Encoded protein: CASSPVGDEEQYF.

The V gene is TRBV6-5, the J gene TRBJ1-5, with D hard to call. Germline CDR1 MNHEY, CDR2 SVGAGI. The CDR3 is made up of 13 amino acids. Trimming pared 2 bases from V and 4 bases from J, leaving 6 bases between. CDR3 in amino acids: CASSYVPNQPQHF. Written as DNA, the CDR3 is TGTGCCAGCAGTTACGTTCCAAATCAGCCCCAGCATTTT.

The chain uses TRBV27 and TRBJ1-1, with a possible D match to TRBD1 (6 bases). Trimming pared 5 bases from V and 5 bases from J, leaving 24 bases between. The CDR3 has 17 amino acids. CDR1 and CDR2 from the germline V gene are MNHEY and SMNVEV (reference sequence). The CDR3 region has the DNA TGTGCCAGCAGTCCCGGGTGGGGGCAGGGTGGAAGAACTGAAGCTTTCTTT. Encoded protein: CASSPGWGQGGRTEAFF.

The V and J genes are TRBV18 and TRBJ2-7, with a possible D match to TRBD2 (6 bases). The CDR3 covers 15 residues. Germline-derived CDR1 and CDR2 are KGHSH and LQKENI. Trimming left V 6 bases short and J 0 bases short, with 15 bases between. CDR3 in amino acids: CASSLGLGSSYEQYF. The CDR3 region has the DNA TGTGCCAGCTCCCTGGGGCTCGGGAGCTCCTACGAGCAGTACTTC.

Concerning this clone: Additional DNA sequences in this sample encode the identical CDR3. The V call is TRBV7-9, the J call TRBJ1-1; D possibly corresponds to TRBD1 (6 bases). Trimming removed 1 base at V and 5 bases at J, with 8 bases between. The CDR3 runs 13 residues. The germline CDR1 and CDR2 sequences are SEHNR and FQNEAQ (reference sequence). The CDR3 nucleotides are TGTGCCAGCAGCTTAGAAGGGGGAACTGAAGCTTTCTTT. Translating it yields CASSLEGGTEAFF.

The CDR3 is CASSLVTSGNYNEQFF. The CDR3 DNA reads as TGCGCCAGCAGCTTGGTGACTAGCGGGAACTACAATGAGCAGTTCTTC. The gene calls are TRBV5-1 and TRBJ2-1, with TRBD2 identical over 11 bases. The ends lost 0 bases at V and 3 bases at J; junction bases unmatched: 2. Germline CDR1 and CDR2: SGHRS and YFSETQ. The CDR3 has 16 residues.